The 20 T cell receptor beta chains reported below all come from one sample, sequenced in a study of PD-1 blockade in mismatch repair-deficient tumors. Generated by immunoSEQ multiplex PCR, the TCRdb table keeps only in-frame clones and is missing some. The table includes about 120,000 clones, around 87% detected once. This specimen was peripheral blood, taken 44 weeks after starting pembrolizumab. Receptors originate from an adult with mismatch repair-deficient cancer.

This chain connects TRBV11-1 to TRBJ2-1; tentative D call: TRBD2 (5 bases). V was clipped by 4 bases and J by 6 bases, with 25 bases between them. Germline V lookup: CDR1 SGHAT, CDR2 FQDESV (reference sequence). This CDR3 region has 18 residues. CDR3 residues: CASSSLAEAGNGGNEQFF. In DNA form, the CDR3 reads TGTGCCAGCAGCTCTCTGGCGGAGGCAGGTAATGGTGGCAATGAGCAGTTCTTC. Combining the CDR3 with reference TRBV11-1 and TRBJ2-1 gives the whole variable domain EAEVAQSPRYKITEKSQAVAFWCDPISGHATLYWYRQILGQGPELLVQFQDESVVDDSQLPKDRFSAERLKGVDSTLKIQPAELGDSAMYLCASSSLAEAGNGGNEQFFGPGTRLTVL.

The chain recombines TRBV4-1 with TRBJ1-5; D not resolved. Germline V gene sequence: CDR1 MGHRA, CDR2 YSYEKL. There are 16 residues in the CDR3. V was clipped by 2 bases and J by 4 bases, with 15 bases between them. This CDR3 is CASSQLLTVGNQPQHF. CDR3 coding DNA: TGCGCCAGCAGCCAACTTCTGACGGTGGGAAATCAGCCCCAGCATTTT.

The J gene is TRBJ2-5, the V gene TRBV5-1; D not resolved. Germline CDR1 is SGHRS and CDR2 is YFSETQ. The CDR3 has 14 residues. Trimming took 0 bases from V and 1 from J, leaving 7 bases between them. CDR3 amino acids: CASSLGRIQETQYF. CDR3 bases: TGCGCCAGCAGCTTGGGCAGGATCCAAGAGACCCAGTACTTC.

This sequence joins TRBV29-1 and TRBJ2-3; D not resolved. Germline CDR1 reads SQVTM; CDR2 reads ANQGSEA. This CDR3 has 13 residues. V lost 0 bases and J 11 bases, leaving 15 bases between the germline ends. The CDR3 here is CSVEDEAPKRQYF. The CDR3 DNA reads as TGCAGCGTTGAAGACGAGGCGCCGAAGAGGCAGTATTTT.

This clone was seen a single time. Other DNA sequences from this sample encode an identical CDR3 as well. This sequence joins TRBV27 and TRBJ2-7; no clear D. The CDR3 is 13 amino acids. From germline, CDR1 is MNHEY and CDR2 SMNVEV (reference sequence). The V and J ends lost 0 bases and 2 bases respectively, with 5 bases between them. Here the CDR3 DNA reads TGTGCCAGCAGTTTATCAGGGCCCTACGAGCAGTACTTC. Translated, it gives CASSLSGPYEQYF.

The gene calls are TRBV4-3 and TRBJ2-3; tentative D call: TRBD1 (5 bases). Trimming left V 3 bases short and J 5 bases short, with 15 bases between. Germline CDR1 and CDR2: LGHNA and YSLEER. CDR3 length: 15 residues. In DNA, the CDR3 is TGCGCCAGCAGCCAGTACCAGGGAATAGGAGATACGCAGTATTTT. It translates to CASSQYQGIGDTQYF.

The chain is built from TRBV11-3 and TRBJ2-5, with D possibly TRBD2 on 6 matching bases. This CDR3 is built from 14 residues. Trimming removed 5 bases at V and 2 bases at J, with 12 bases between. Germline loops: CDR1 SGHNT, CDR2 YENEEA. The CDR3 DNA sequence: TGTGCCAGCAGCGCACCGGGACTTCAAGAGACCCAGTACTTC. Translation gives CASSAPGLQETQYF.

On this clone: This specimen includes other DNA sequences encoding the same CDR3. The V gene is TRBV11-2, the J gene TRBJ2-3; D not certain. Germline assignment: CDR1 SGHAT and CDR2 FQNNGV. The CDR3 is 11 amino acids. Trimming took off 1 base at V and 5 bases at J, with 1 base between the two ends. The chain's CDR3 is CASSLGDTQYF. CDR3 bases: TGTGCCAGCAGCTTAGGAGATACGCAGTATTTT.

The chain carries TRBV6-5 and TRBJ2-4; possible D gene TRBD1, 7 bases. Looked up from germline, CDR1 is MNHEY and CDR2 is SVGAGI. The CDR3 runs to 14 residues. Trimming left V 6 bases short and J 6 bases short, with 15 bases between. This chain's CDR3 is CASSPYRGGNIQYF. CDR3 nucleotides: TGTGCCAGCAGCCCCTACAGGGGAGGAAACATTCAGTACTTC.

This clone was seen a single time. The chain has TRBV5-1 and TRBJ2-7; D may be TRBD2 (6 bases). The ends were cut back, 0 bases at V and 2 bases at J, with 9 bases in the middle. The CDR3 is made up of 14 amino acids. Germline V CDR1 and CDR2: SGHRS, YFSETQ. This CDR3 reads CASSLDPGAYEQYF. The CDR3 bases are TGCGCCAGCAGCTTGGACCCGGGAGCCTACGAGCAGTACTTC.

The CDR3 bases are TGTGCCAGTAGTGTAAGGACAGCGTTCTTCTATAGCAATCAGCCCCAGCATTTT. Translated, it gives CASSVRTAFFYSNQPQHF. The chain is built from TRBV19 and TRBJ1-5; TRBD1 might be the D (6 bases). V was shortened by 5 bases and J by 0 bases, with 20 bases between the two germline ends. The CDR3 extends over 18 amino acids. Germline V CDR1 and CDR2: LNHDA, SQIVND (reference sequence).

This clone has only a few counts. The chain uses TRBV6-5 and TRBJ1-2; possible D gene TRBD1, 5 bases. This CDR3 is 13 amino acids long. Trimming removed 5 bases at V and 7 bases at J, with 14 bases between. Germline V gene sequence: CDR1 MNHEY, CDR2 SVGAGI. In nucleotides, the CDR3 is TGTGCCAGCAGTCCGGACGTGAGGGGTGGCTACACCTTC. This sequence encodes CASSPDVRGGYTF.

The chain combines TRBV11-2 with TRBJ2-7; maybe TRBD1 (6 bases). The CDR3 length is 13 residues. Germline V gene sequence: CDR1 SGHAT, CDR2 FQNNGV. V was cut by 1 base and J by 4 bases, with 8 bases left in between. The DNA of the CDR3 is TGTGCCAGCAGCTTAGGACAGGATTACGAGCAGTACTTC. The encoded protein is CASSLGQDYEQYF.

The CDR3 bases are TGTGCCAGCAGCGAGACTAGCGGAAGAAAAAACATTCAGTACTTC. Translation: CASSETSGRKNIQYF. The chain is built from TRBV7-9 and TRBJ2-4; 9 bases line up with TRBD2. The CDR3 has 15 residues. CDR1 is SEHNR, CDR2 FQNEAQ, per germline (reference sequence). The V gene end was trimmed by 5 bases and the J gene end by 4 bases; junction bases not matched to a gene: 6.

The chain links TRBV5-1 to TRBJ1-3, with D hard to call. The CDR3 is made up of 14 amino acids. CDR1 and CDR2 from the germline V gene are SGHRS and YFSETQ. Trimming shortened V by 5 bases and J by 4 bases, and 13 bases separated the two germline ends. The CDR3, as DNA: TGCGCCAGCAGTTCCACGGGGAACGGAAACACCATATATTTT. This codes for CASSSTGNGNTIYF. Full variable domain (missing parts from reference TRBV5-1 and TRBJ1-3): KAGVTQTPRYLIKTRGQQVTLSCSPISGHRSVSWYQQTPGQGLQFLFEYFSETQRNKGNFPGRFSGRQFSNSRSEMNVSTLELGDSALYLCASSSTGNGNTIYFGEGSWLTVV.

The chain links TRBV6-5 to TRBJ2-7; TRBD2 is a possible D gene (5 bases). This CDR3 has 13 residues. Trimming left V 5 bases short and J 3 bases short, with 11 bases between. Germline assignment: CDR1 MNHEY and CDR2 SVGAGI. This CDR3 is CASSQTGIYEQYF. CDR3 sequence (DNA): TGTGCCAGCAGTCAAACCGGGATCTACGAGCAGTACTTC.

The chain uses TRBV6-5 and TRBJ2-5; 8 nucleotides match TRBD2. The V gene end was trimmed by 7 bases and the J gene end by 1 base; junction bases not matched to a gene: 5. CDR1 is MNHEY and CDR2 is SVGAGI in the germline V gene. The CDR3 is 14 amino acids. The CDR3 sequence: CASMSAGGQETQYF. Written as DNA, the CDR3 is TGTGCCAGCATGTCTGCGGGAGGCCAAGAGACCCAGTACTTC.

This clone is a singleton in its sample. The chain couples TRBV5-1 to TRBJ2-7; D is ambiguous. The CDR3 spans 16 residues. Germline V lookup: CDR1 SGHRS, CDR2 YFSETQ. Trimming took 0 bases from V and 1 from J, leaving 14 bases between them. Here the CDR3 DNA reads TGCGCCAGCAGCTTGGTAGGGCAGGCCTCATCCTACGAGCAGTACTTC. This translates into CASSLVGQASSYEQYF.

This chain links TRBV5-1 with TRBJ2-1; D is perhaps TRBD2 (6 bases). Germline CDR1 SGHRS, CDR2 YFSETQ. V was trimmed by 5 bases and J by 0 bases, leaving 12 bases between them. The CDR3 sequence is 15 residues long. As DNA, the CDR3 is TGCGCCAGCAGATTAGCGGTTAGCTCCTACAATGAGCAGTTCTTC. Translation gives CASRLAVSSYNEQFF.

The chain couples TRBV29-1 to TRBJ2-7, with D unclear. V lost 5 bases and J lost 2, with 13 bases in between. Germline V CDR1 and CDR2: SQVTM, ANQGSEA. This CDR3 is 13 amino acids long. CDR3 in amino acids: CSVKTGSAYEQYF. CDR3 nucleotides: TGCAGCGTTAAGACTGGTTCCGCCTACGAGCAGTACTTC.